This TCR beta chain was retrieved from a study of fetal regulatory T cell absence and autoimmunity. The assay was run at survey level. Assay used: immunoSEQ multiplex PCR; TCRdb lists only in-frame clones, some missing. The table includes around 45,000 clones, roughly 80% detected once. Worth noting for this clone: Its antigen is unidentified.

After removal of 6 bases from V and 6 bases from J, the junction contained 8 bases not matched to a gene. The CDR3 is 15 amino acids. Germline assignment: CDR1 SNHLY and CDR2 FYNNEI. Study results and limitations: In IPEX syndrome, oligoclonal enrichment was read as supporting prenatal antigen-driven autoimmunity in the pancreas. TRB gene family usage was broadly similar in cord blood and pancreas. Compared with cord blood, pancreas showed oligoclonal TCR enrichment, some clones over 95-fold.

The specimen was cord blood. The source is a newborn boy with IPEX syndrome. The gene calls are TRBV2 and TRBJ2-7, with 13 bases lining up with TRBD2. CDR3 sequence reads: CASSLTSGGAGEQYF. The CDR3 DNA follows: TGTGCCAGCAGCCTTACTAGCGGGGGGGCAGGCGAGCAGTACTTC.